This entry describes one T cell receptor (beta chain). Its antigen is not identified. This CDR3 is built from 17 residues. The germline gives CDR1 LNHDA, CDR2 SQIVND (reference sequence). V lost 0 bases, J lost 4 bases, and 16 bases lay in between. Unique molecular identifiers were built into the TCRbeta library. One entry per CDR3 protein, called by TCRdb with MiXCR from the PCR reads. This sample yields a few hundred thousand distinct CDR3 sequences, of which under 20% are seen a single time; approximately 28% belongs to the top ten. The data are from a study of T-cell reconstitution after alpha-beta-depleted transplantation in children. Study-wide findings and caveats: Surviving recipient T cells and thymic progenitors produced the high day-60 TCRbeta diversity seen in some patients.

The chain has TRBV19 and TRBJ2-1, with a tentative D call TRBD1 (6 bases). This receptor was identified in a boy under two years old who had a stem cell transplant for Wiskott-Aldrich syndrome, so the T cells may come from the graft donor. This material consisted of PBMCs, mostly from graft donor cells, taken 360 days after TCRalphabeta/CD19-depleted stem cell transplant. CDR3 sequence reads: CASSIDRVRGEYNEQFF. The CDR3 DNA reads as TGTGCCAGTAGTATAGATCGAGTCAGGGGAGAGTACAATGAGCAGTTCTTC.